Each of the 10 T cell receptor beta chains below was sequenced from the same sample in a study of CD4 T cells in relation to SARS-CoV-2 and coronaviruses. Unexposed donor CD4+ T cells date from about 2010-2018, before the COVID-19 pandemic. CD4+ T cells were isolated from the cells after more than nine days of culture. Produced via immunoSEQ multiplex PCR; TCRdb's table is partial and in-frame only. The data contain under 25,000 clones, under 80% of them singletons. For these receptors, no antigen is known. Sequenced input: CD4+ T cells from PBMCs, cultured in vitro. These receptors originate from a human donor in good health.

This rearrangement joins TRBV11-3 to TRBJ2-1; maybe TRBD2 (6 bases). The CDR3 is 16 amino acids. V was trimmed by 1 base and J by 5 bases, leaving 15 bases between them. CDR1 and CDR2 from the germline V gene are SGHNT and YENEEA. The CDR3 loop is CASSLGDRRGNNEQFF. The DNA for the CDR3 is TGTGCCAGCAGCTTAGGCGACCGGCGGGGTAACAATGAGCAGTTCTTC.

This clone was detected a few times. The gene calls are TRBV19 and TRBJ2-2; the D call may be TRBD1 or TRBD2 (5 bases each). The CDR3 is 14 amino acids. Germline CDR1 is LNHDA and CDR2 is SQIVND (reference sequence). V was clipped by 8 bases and J by 3 bases, with 13 bases between them. The CDR3: CASSGLRDTGELFF. The CDR3 DNA is TGTGCCAGTTCAGGGTTGAGGGACACCGGGGAGCTGTTTTTT.

The CDR3 DNA sequence: TGTGCCAGCAGCCAAGCCGCATCGTGGGGCTACACCTTC. This sequence encodes CASSQAASWGYTF. The chain carries TRBV14 and TRBJ1-2; D is unclear. The germline V and J ends were trimmed by 1 base and 8 bases, with 11 bases remaining between them. The germline CDR1 and CDR2 sequences are SGHDN and FVKESK. The CDR3 is 13 amino acids.

This clone showed up just a few times. The rearrangement links TRBV29-1 to TRBJ1-2, with D unclear. Trimming took 2 bases from V and 7 from J, leaving 11 bases between them. The CDR3 is made up of 12 amino acids. Looked up from germline, CDR1 is SQVTM and CDR2 is ANQGSEA. The CDR3 loop is CSVEPGVGGYTF. CDR3 DNA: TGCAGCGTTGAACCGGGAGTGGGTGGCTACACCTTC.

The gene calls are TRBV28 and TRBJ1-2; 10 positions match TRBD1. V gave up 7 bases and J gave up 8 bases; unmatched junction bases: 10. The germline CDR1 and CDR2 sequences are MDHEN and SYDVKM. CDR3 length equals 14 residues. CDR3 protein: CASISRQGARGYTF. Here the CDR3 DNA reads TGTGCCAGCATTTCCCGACAGGGGGCAAGGGGCTACACCTTC.

This sequence joins TRBV12-3 or TRBV12-4 and TRBJ1-1, with unresolved D. V was clipped by 4 bases and J by 3 bases, with 6 bases between them. This CDR3 region has 12 residues. The CDR3 DNA reads TGTGCCAGCAGTTGGAGTGACACTGAAGCTTTCTTT. Its protein is CASSWSDTEAFF.

This rearrangement joins TRBV11-2 to TRBJ1-2; D is perhaps TRBD1 (5 bases). The CDR3 length is 13 residues. V was pared by 7 bases and J by 8 bases, with 17 bases between. CDR1 is SGHAT, CDR2 FQNNGV, per germline. CDR3: CASNSGGGGGYTF. The CDR3 region has the DNA TGTGCCAGCAACTCTGGGGGTGGGGGAGGCTACACCTTC.

The V gene is TRBV19, the J gene TRBJ1-2; unclear D gene. There are 14 residues in the CDR3. The V end lost 7 bases, the J end lost 0 bases, and 12 bases lay between the germline ends. The germline CDR1 and CDR2 sequences are LNHDA and SQIVND (reference sequence). CDR3 bases: TGTGCCAGTAACCAACAGATTTCTAACTATGGCTACACCTTC. Translated, it gives CASNQQISNYGYTF.

In its sample, this clone was seen once. This chain links TRBV28 with TRBJ1-1; no firm D call. CDR3 size: 11 residues. Germline-derived CDR1 and CDR2 are MDHEN and SYDVKM. V gave up 3 bases and J gave up 10 bases, with 9 bases separating them. The CDR3 region has the DNA TGTGCCAGCAGTTTGGACGGCCCAGCTTTCTTT. Protein product: CASSLDGPAFF.

This chain uses TRBV7-9 with TRBJ1-2, with unresolved D. Trimming cost V 8 bases and J 0 bases, with 13 bases left between them. CDR3 length: 14 amino acids. The germline CDR1 and CDR2 sequences are SEHNR and FQNEAQ (reference sequence). The CDR3 DNA sequence: TGTGCCAGCCCCCTCCCAGTACCTAACTATGGCTACACCTTC. This gives the protein CASPLPVPNYGYTF.